The rows below give T cell receptor beta chains drawn from one sample of a study of T-cell memory formation after mild COVID-19. TCRdb recomputed calls from the 5' RACE reads with MiXCR, one row per CDR3 protein. The sample carries some 49,000 distinct CDR3 sequences, about 28% recorded once. Sequences were obtained from PBMCs or a T cell subset sorted from them (not recorded which). The receptors were sampled from a man in his late teens or twenties who had mild COVID-19 (a few samples of this study predate the infection). Cell type and time point are not known. CDR3s include the opening cysteine and the closing phenylalanine or tryptophan. Fields, in order: V gene, clone size, J gene, D gene, CDR3 DNA, CDR3 protein. The D gene is left open where the match is weak. Size is stated for part of the rows, as once, few or many counts, or as a class when the clone is expanded.

V gene: TRBV4-1
clone size: few
J gene: TRBJ2-5
D gene: NA
CDR3 DNA: TGCGCCAGCAGCCAAGGGAGGGGCCTAGGCGAGACCCAGTACTTC
CDR3 protein: CASSQGRGLGETQYF

V gene: TRBV20-1
clone size: NA
J gene: TRBJ2-3
D gene: TRBD2
CDR3 DNA: TGCAGTGCTAGCGGGGGGACAGATACGCAGTATTTT
CDR3 protein: CSASGGTDTQYF

V gene: TRBV12-5
clone size: NA
J gene: TRBJ2-1
D gene: TRBD1
CDR3 DNA: TGTGCTAGTGGTTTGGGGGACAGATACAATGAGCAGTTCTTC
CDR3 protein: CASGLGDRYNEQFF

V gene: TRBV29-1
clone size: few
J gene: TRBJ2-7
D gene: NA
CDR3 DNA: TGCAGCGTTGTGTGGATTCGATCCTACGAGCAGTACTTC
CDR3 protein: CSVVWIRSYEQYF

V gene: TRBV10-3
clone size: NA
J gene: TRBJ1-2
D gene: NA
CDR3 DNA: TGTGCCATCAGTGTGGGAGATGGCTACACCTTC
CDR3 protein: CAISVGDGYTF

V gene: TRBV7-9
clone size: many
J gene: TRBJ2-3
D gene: NA
CDR3 DNA: TGTGCCAGCAGCTTATCGGCTTCGAGCACAGATACGCAGTATTTT
CDR3 protein: CASSLSASSTDTQYF

V gene: TRBV2
clone size: NA
J gene: TRBJ2-6
D gene: NA
CDR3 DNA: TGTGCCAGCAGTCAAACAGAATCTGGGGCCAACGTCCTGACTTTC
CDR3 protein: CASSQTESGANVLTF

V gene: TRBV7-9
clone size: NA
J gene: TRBJ2-5
D gene: NA
CDR3 DNA: TGTGCCAGCAGCTTTGTGGGGGCCGGAGAGACCCAGTACTTC
CDR3 protein: CASSFVGAGETQYF

V gene: TRBV7-6
clone size: few
J gene: TRBJ2-7
D gene: TRBD1
CDR3 DNA: TGTGCCAGCAGCCCCGGGACAGGGAGGAGCGAGCAGTACTTC
CDR3 protein: CASSPGTGRSEQYF

V gene: TRBV4-3
clone size: NA
J gene: TRBJ2-2
D gene: TRBD1
CDR3 DNA: TGCGCCAGCAGCCAAGATCGGCTAGGGGGCCTGAACACCGGGGAGCTGTTTTTT
CDR3 protein: CASSQDRLGGLNTGELFF

V gene: TRBV5-5
clone size: NA
J gene: TRBJ1-6
D gene: NA
CDR3 DNA: TGTGCCAGCAGCTTTAGGGCAGTAGATTCACCCCTCCACTTT
CDR3 protein: CASSFRAVDSPLHF

V gene: TRBV7-8
clone size: NA
J gene: TRBJ2-3
D gene: TRBD1
CDR3 DNA: TGTGCCAGCAGCTGGCCTGGGACAGGGAGAACAGATACGCAGTATTTT
CDR3 protein: CASSWPGTGRTDTQYF

V gene: TRBV4-3
clone size: few
J gene: TRBJ2-7
D gene: NA
CDR3 DNA: TGCGCCAGCAGCCAAAGAGCGCTTTCCTCCTACGAGCAGTACTTC
CDR3 protein: CASSQRALSSYEQYF

V gene: TRBV27
clone size: NA
J gene: TRBJ2-2
D gene: NA
CDR3 DNA: TGTGCCAGCAGCCATAACACCGGGGAGCTGTTTTTT
CDR3 protein: CASSHNTGELFF

V gene: TRBV6-5
clone size: few
J gene: TRBJ2-1
D gene: TRBD1
CDR3 DNA: TGTGCCAGCAGTACGGGACAGGGGGGCAATGAGCAGTTCTTC
CDR3 protein: CASSTGQGGNEQFF

V gene: TRBV7-3
clone size: few
J gene: TRBJ2-1
D gene: TRBD2
CDR3 DNA: TGTGCCAGCAGCGATAGAGGTTCGGGGGGGCTAGGAGAGCAGTTCTTC
CDR3 protein: CASSDRGSGGLGEQFF

V gene: TRBV9
clone size: few
J gene: TRBJ1-1
D gene: NA
CDR3 DNA: TGTGCCAGCAGCCCAAAATCGGGGTGGGGCACTGAAGCTTTCTTT
CDR3 protein: CASSPKSGWGTEAFF

V gene: TRBV28
clone size: few
J gene: TRBJ2-5
D gene: NA
CDR3 DNA: TGTGCCAGCAGTTCAGTTACGGAGACCCAGTACTTC
CDR3 protein: CASSSVTETQYF

V gene: TRBV27
clone size: NA
J gene: TRBJ1-5
D gene: TRBD1
CDR3 DNA: TGTGCCAGCAGAACGAAGGGGGCCGGTTCTCCCCAGCATTTT
CDR3 protein: CASRTKGAGSPQHF

V gene: TRBV4-1
clone size: few
J gene: TRBJ2-3
D gene: NA
CDR3 DNA: TGCGCCAGCAGCTCCAGGGTGGCAGATACGCAGTATTTT
CDR3 protein: CASSSRVADTQYF

V gene: TRBV4-2
clone size: many
J gene: TRBJ2-3
D gene: TRBD2
CDR3 DNA: TGTGCCAGCAGCCAAGATCAGGGACTAGGCGCAGATACGCAGTATTTT
CDR3 protein: CASSQDQGLGADTQYF

V gene: TRBV9
clone size: NA
J gene: TRBJ2-5
D gene: TRBD2
CDR3 DNA: TGTGCCAGCAGCCCGCGGTATAGCGGGGGATGGGGAGAGACCCAGTACTTC
CDR3 protein: CASSPRYSGGWGETQYF

V gene: TRBV4-3
clone size: NA
J gene: TRBJ1-1
D gene: NA
CDR3 DNA: TGCGCCAGCAGCACCAAGAAGGCGGGGTGGCGCATGAACACTGAAGCTTTCTTT
CDR3 protein: CASSTKKAGWRMNTEAFF

V gene: TRBV28
clone size: many
J gene: TRBJ2-7
D gene: NA
CDR3 DNA: TGTGCCAGCAGTTTGGACGGTCTCTACGAGCAGTACTTC
CDR3 protein: CASSLDGLYEQYF

V gene: TRBV11-2
clone size: few
J gene: TRBJ2-4
D gene: NA
CDR3 DNA: TGTGCCAGCAGCTTCAACCCGGGGAACATTCAGTACTTC
CDR3 protein: CASSFNPGNIQYF